This is a list of T cell receptor beta chains from one sample in a study of blood T cell repertoires in COVID-19. Clones were read by immunoSEQ multiplex PCR, and TCRdb kept only the in-frame ones, dropping some. The sample yields under 250,000 clones, roughly 84% seen once. What was sequenced was peripheral blood. The receptors were sampled from a woman aged 80 or older with acute or convalescent COVID-19. The CDR3 runs from the conserved cysteine through the conserved F or W. A D gene is named only where the DNA matches it firmly.

>TRBV28|TRBD1
CASSPPQRQGAYEQYF
>TRBV7-9|TRBD1
CASSLADRGPTGELFF
>TRBV5-6|-
CASSLGGYSNQPQHF
>TRBV24-1|TRBD2
CATRGGTGTDTQYF
>TRBV30|-
CAWSVGGAEDYGYTF
>TRBV29-1|-
CSSRATRETQYF
>TRBV7-2|TRBD1
CASSFRSRQGLEKLFF
>TRBV5-6|TRBD1
CASSLVDRGNQPQHF
>TRBV10-3|TRBD1
CAISESGQRGCTF
>TRBV5-1|-
CASSPGHTRDYGYTF
>TRBV11-3|TRBD1
CASSFGTGANTEAFF
>TRBV7-9|TRBD1
CASSLGDRGLGYTF
>TRBV12-3/TRBV12-4|-
CASSLDRRGGYTF
>TRBV7-9|-
CASSLAAPRYNEQFF
>TRBV18|-
CASSPLATGVTYEQYF
>TRBV9|-
CASSADLQGFYGYTF